What follows is one TCR beta chain and its context. As yet, its antigen is unknown. This entry is derived from a study of T cell responses to AZD1222 COVID-19 vaccine. Overall study findings and caveats: White British people made up most donors, females outnumbered males, and clonal diversity was possibly underestimated.

Sequencing used immunoSEQ multiplex PCR; TCRdb keeps in-frame clones, though not all of them. Among 99,000 or so clones, more than 75% were seen once, and the ten largest hold 2% to 3%. Germline values: CDR1 LGHDT, CDR2 YNNKEL (reference sequence). V lost 0 bases, J lost 7 bases, and 18 bases lay in between. The CDR3 sequence is 16 residues long. Source: peripheral blood, taken on day 0 of AZD1222 vaccination. This TCR was recovered from an adult in good health. This chain joins TRBV3-1 (or the pseudogene TRBV3-2) and TRBJ1-2; D is perhaps TRBD1 (5 bases). The CDR3 is CASSQEGLWSFGGYTF. CDR3 in DNA: TGTGCCAGCAGCCAAGAGGGGCTTTGGTCCTTTGGTGGCTACACCTTC.